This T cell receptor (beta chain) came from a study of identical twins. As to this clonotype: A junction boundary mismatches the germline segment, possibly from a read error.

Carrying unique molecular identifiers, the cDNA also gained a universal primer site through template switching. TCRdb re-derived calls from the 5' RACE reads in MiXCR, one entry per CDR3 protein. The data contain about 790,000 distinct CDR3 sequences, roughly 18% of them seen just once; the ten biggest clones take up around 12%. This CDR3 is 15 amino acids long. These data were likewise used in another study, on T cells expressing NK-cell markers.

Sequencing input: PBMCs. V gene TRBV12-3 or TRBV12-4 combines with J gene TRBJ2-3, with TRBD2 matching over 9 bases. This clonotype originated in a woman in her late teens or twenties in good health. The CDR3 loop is CASSLAGQNADTQYF. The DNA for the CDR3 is TGTGCCAGCAGTCTAGCGGGACAAAACGCAGATACGCAGTATTTT.